Presented here are 5 T cell receptor beta chains from one specimen sequenced in a study of blood T cells in healthy people across ages. Then a second PCR, running roughly 7 to 11 cycles, was carried out with a sample-barcoded 5' primer and a J-beta primer mix. Via MiXCR, TCRdb re-called the 5' RACE reads, giving one row per CDR3 protein. The table lists approximately 730,000 distinct CDR3 sequences, about 42% of them singletons. Sequencing was performed on blood. These receptors were taken from a woman aged 60-75 years in good health.

This clonotype was picked up a small number of times. A much larger clone is a single base away; this may be a read error. The rearrangement uses TRBV6-5 and TRBJ2-1; D possibly corresponds to TRBD1 (5 bases). The CDR3 spans 13 residues. Germline CDR1 reads MNHEY; CDR2 reads SVGAGI. With 7 bases removed from V and 6 bases from J, the gap between germline ends came to 13 bases. Written as DNA, the CDR3 is TGTGCCAGCACTGACAGCTATGGCAATGAGCAGTTCTTC. Translated, it gives CASTDSYGNEQFF.

This clonotype has just a few counts. This sequence joins TRBV7-2 and TRBJ1-2; D unresolved. The germline V gene has CDR1 SGHTA and CDR2 FQGNSA. This CDR3 contains 13 residues. The V gene lost 1 base and the J gene lost 9 bases, with 12 bases spanning the gap. The chain's CDR3 is CASSLDSGSSYTF. CDR3 DNA: TGTGCCAGCAGCTTAGACTCGGGGTCCAGCTACACCTTC.

This clonotype occurred many times. The chain has TRBV19 and TRBJ2-1; the match to TRBD1 covers 9 bases. Germline CDR1 reads LNHDA; CDR2 reads SQIVND (reference sequence). The CDR3 covers 15 residues. The V gene end was trimmed by 9 bases and the J gene end by 4 bases; junction bases not matched to a gene: 10. CDR3 bases: TGTGCCAGCAGTCCCCGGGACAGGGTATACAATGAGCAGTTCTTC. Protein sequence: CASSPRDRVYNEQFF. Supplemented by reference TRBV19 and TRBJ2-1, the full variable domain reads DGGITQSPKYLFRKEGQNVTLSCEQNLNHDAMYWYRQDPGQGLRLIYYSQIVNDFQKGDIAEGYSVSREKKESFPLTVTSAQKNPTAFYLCASSPRDRVYNEQFFGPGTRLTVL.

The chain couples TRBV30 to TRBJ2-5; D remains unclear. The germline V gene encodes CDR1 GTSNPN and CDR2 SVGIG (reference sequence). Trimming shortened V by 0 bases and J by 5 bases, and 7 bases separated the two germline ends. This CDR3 has 12 amino acids. The CDR3 nucleotides read TGTGCCTGGAGTGTACAGAGGGAGACCCAGTACTTC. This translates into CAWSVQRETQYF.

This clonotype was found a few times. The J gene is TRBJ1-1, the V gene TRBV6-1; the D is unclear. This CDR3 spans 14 amino acids. Trimming removed 4 bases at V and 1 base at J, with 10 bases between. Germline loops: CDR1 MNHNS, CDR2 SASEGT. CDR3 bases: TGTGCCAGCAGTGGGCCCTACGGGAACACTGAAGCTTTCTTT. It translates to CASSGPYGNTEAFF.